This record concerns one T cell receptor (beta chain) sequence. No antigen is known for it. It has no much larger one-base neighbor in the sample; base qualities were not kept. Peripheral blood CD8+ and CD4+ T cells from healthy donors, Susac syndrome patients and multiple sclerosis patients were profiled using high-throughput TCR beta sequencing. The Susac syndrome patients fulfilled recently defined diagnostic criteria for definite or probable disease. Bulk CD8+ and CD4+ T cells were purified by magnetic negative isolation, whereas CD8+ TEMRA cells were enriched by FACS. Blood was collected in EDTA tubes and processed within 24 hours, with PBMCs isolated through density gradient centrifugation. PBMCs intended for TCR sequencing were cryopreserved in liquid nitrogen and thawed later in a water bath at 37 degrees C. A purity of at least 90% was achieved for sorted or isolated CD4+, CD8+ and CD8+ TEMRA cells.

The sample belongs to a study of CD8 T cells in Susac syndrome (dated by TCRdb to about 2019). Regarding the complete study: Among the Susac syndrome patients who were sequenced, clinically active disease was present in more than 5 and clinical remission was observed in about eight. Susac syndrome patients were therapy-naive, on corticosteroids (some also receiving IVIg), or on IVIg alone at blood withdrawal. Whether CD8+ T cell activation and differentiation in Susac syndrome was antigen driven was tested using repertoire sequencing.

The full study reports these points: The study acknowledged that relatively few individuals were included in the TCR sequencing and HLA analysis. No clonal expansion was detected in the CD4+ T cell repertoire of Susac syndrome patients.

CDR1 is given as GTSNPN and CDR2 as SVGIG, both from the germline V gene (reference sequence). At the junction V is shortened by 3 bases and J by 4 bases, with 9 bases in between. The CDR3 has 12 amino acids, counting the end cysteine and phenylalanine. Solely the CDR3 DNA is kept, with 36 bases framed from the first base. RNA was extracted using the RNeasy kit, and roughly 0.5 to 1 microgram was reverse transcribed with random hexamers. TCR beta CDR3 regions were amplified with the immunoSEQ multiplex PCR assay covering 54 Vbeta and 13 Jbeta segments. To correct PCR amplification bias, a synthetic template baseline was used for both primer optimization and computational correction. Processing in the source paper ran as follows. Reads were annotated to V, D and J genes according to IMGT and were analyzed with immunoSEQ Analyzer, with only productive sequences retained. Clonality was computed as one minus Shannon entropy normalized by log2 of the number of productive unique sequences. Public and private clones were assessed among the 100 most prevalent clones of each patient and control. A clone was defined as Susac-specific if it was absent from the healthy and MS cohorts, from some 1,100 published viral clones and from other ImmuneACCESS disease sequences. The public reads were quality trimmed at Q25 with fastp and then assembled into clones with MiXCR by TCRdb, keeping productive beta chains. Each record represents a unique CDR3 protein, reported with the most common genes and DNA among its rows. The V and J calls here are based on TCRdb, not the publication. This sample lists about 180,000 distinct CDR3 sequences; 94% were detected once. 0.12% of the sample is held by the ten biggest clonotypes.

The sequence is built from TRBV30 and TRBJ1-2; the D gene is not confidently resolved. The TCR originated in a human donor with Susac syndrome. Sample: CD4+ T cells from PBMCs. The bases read TGTGCCTGGAGAGATAGGCCCTATGGCTACACCTTC. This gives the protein CAWRDRPYGYTF.